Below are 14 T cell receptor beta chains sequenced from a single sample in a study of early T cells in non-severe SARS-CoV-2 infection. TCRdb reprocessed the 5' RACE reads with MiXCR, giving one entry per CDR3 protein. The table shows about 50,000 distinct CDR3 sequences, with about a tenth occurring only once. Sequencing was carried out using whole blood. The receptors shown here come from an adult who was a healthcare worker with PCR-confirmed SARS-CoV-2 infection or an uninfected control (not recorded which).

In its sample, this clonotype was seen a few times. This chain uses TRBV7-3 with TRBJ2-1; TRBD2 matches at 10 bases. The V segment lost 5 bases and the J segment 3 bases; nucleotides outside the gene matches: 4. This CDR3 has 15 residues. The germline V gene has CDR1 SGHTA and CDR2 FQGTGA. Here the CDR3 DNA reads TGTGCCAGCAGCAAGGGACTAGCGAACTACAATGAGCAGTTCTTC. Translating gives CASSKGLANYNEQFF.

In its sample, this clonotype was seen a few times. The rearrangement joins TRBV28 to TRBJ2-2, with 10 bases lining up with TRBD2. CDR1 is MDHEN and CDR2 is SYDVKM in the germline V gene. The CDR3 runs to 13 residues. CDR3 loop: CATSGTPTGELFF. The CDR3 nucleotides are TGTGCAACTAGCGGGACACCGACCGGGGAGCTGTTTTTT.

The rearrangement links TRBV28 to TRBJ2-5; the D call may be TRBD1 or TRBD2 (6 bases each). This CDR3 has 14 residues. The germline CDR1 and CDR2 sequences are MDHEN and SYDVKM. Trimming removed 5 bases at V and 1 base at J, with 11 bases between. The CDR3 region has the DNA TGTGCCAGCAGTGAGGGGGGAACCCAAGAGACCCAGTACTTC. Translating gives CASSEGGTQETQYF.

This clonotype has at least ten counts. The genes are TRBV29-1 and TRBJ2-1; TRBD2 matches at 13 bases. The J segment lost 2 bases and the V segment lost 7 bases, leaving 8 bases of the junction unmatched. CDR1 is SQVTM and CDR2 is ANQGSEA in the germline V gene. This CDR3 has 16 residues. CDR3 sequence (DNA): TGCAGCGCCAAAGGACTAGCGGGAGAGACCTACAATGAGCAGTTCTTC. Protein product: CSAKGLAGETYNEQFF.

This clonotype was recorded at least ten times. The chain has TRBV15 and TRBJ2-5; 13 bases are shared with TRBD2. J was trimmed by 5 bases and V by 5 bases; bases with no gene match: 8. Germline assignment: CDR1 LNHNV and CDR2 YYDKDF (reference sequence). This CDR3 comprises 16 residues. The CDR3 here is CATSGGGLAGVETQYF. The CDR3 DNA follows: TGTGCCACCAGCGGGGGAGGACTAGCGGGAGTGGAGACCCAGTACTTC. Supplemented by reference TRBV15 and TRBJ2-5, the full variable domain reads DAMVIQNPRYQVTQFGKPVTLSCSQTLNHNVMYWYQQKSSQAPKLLFHYYDKDFNNEADTPDNFQSRRPNTSFCFLDIRSPGLGDTAMYLCATSGGGLAGVETQYFGPGTRLLVL.

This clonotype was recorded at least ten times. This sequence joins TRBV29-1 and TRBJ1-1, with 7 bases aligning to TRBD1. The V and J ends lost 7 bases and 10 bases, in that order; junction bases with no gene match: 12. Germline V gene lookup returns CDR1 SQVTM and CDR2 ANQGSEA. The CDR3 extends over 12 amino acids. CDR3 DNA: TGCAGCGCCTCATTTACAGGGGAAGGAGCTTTCTTT. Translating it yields CSASFTGEGAFF.

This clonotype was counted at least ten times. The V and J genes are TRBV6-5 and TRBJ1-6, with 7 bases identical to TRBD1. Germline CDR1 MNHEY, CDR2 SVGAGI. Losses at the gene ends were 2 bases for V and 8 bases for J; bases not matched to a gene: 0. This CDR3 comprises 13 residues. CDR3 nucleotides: TGTGCCAGCAGTTACGGACAGGATTCACCCCTCCACTTT. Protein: CASSYGQDSPLHF.

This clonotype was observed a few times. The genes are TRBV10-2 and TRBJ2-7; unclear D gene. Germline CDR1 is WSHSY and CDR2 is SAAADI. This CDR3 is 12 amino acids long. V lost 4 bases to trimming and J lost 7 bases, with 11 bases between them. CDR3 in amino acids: CASSVKGREQYF. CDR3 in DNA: TGCGCCAGCAGTGTAAAAGGTCGGGAGCAGTACTTC.

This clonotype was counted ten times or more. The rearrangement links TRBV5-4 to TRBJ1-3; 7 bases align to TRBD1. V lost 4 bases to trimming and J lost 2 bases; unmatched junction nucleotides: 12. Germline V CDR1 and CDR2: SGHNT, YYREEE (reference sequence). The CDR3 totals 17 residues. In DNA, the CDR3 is TGTGCCAGCAGCCCGGGAGGGGGCCGTAGTGCTGGAAACACCATATATTTT. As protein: CASSPGGGRSAGNTIYF.

CDR3 coding DNA: TGTGCCAGCAGCCCGCGGGTGGGGCCAGGGCCCAGAGACATTCAGTACTTC. Translating it yields CASSPRVGPGPRDIQYF. J is TRBJ2-4 and V is TRBV7-2, with D perhaps TRBD1 or TRBD2 (5 bases each). V was pared by 5 bases and J by 8 bases, with 25 bases between. Germline V gives CDR1 SGHTA, CDR2 FQGNSA. The CDR3 loop spans 17 amino acids. Filled out from reference TRBV7-2 and TRBJ2-4, the complete variable domain reads GAGVSQSPSNKVTEKGKDVELRCDPISGHTALYWYRQSLGQGLEFLIYFQGNSAPDKSGLPSDRFSAERTGGSVSTLTIQRTQQEDSAVYLCASSPRVGPGPRDIQYFGAGTRLSVL.

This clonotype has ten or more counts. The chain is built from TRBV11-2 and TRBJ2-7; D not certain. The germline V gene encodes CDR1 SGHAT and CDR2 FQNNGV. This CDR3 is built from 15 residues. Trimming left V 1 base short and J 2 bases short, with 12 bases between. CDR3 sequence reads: CASSLAGGSPYEQYF. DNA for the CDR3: TGTGCCAGCAGCTTAGCTGGTGGGTCCCCCTACGAGCAGTACTTC.

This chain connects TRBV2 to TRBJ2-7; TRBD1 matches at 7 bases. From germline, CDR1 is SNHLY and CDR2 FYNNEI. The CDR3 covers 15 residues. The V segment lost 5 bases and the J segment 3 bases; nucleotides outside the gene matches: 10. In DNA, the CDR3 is TGTGCCAGCAGTACAAGGGGGCAACGGGTCTACGAGCAGTACTTC. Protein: CASSTRGQRVYEQYF.

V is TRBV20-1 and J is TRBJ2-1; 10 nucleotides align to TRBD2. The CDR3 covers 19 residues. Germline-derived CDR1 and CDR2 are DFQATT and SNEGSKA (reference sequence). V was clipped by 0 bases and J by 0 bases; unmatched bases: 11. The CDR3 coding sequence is TGCAGTGCTAGAGATGTCGCTAGCGGGAGTTTTTTCTCCTACAATGAGCAGTTCTTC. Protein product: CSARDVASGSFFSYNEQFF.

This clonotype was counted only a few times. The CDR3 region has the DNA TGTGCCAGCAGTTCGCTCGCTGAGCAGTTCTTC. Encoded protein: CASSSLAEQFF. V gene TRBV7-2 combines with J gene TRBJ2-1; D is undetermined. Trimming removed 6 bases from V and 9 bases from J, with 9 bases in between. Germline CDR1 and CDR2: SGHTA and FQGNSA. The CDR3 consists of 11 residues.